This record looks at one T cell receptor (beta chain) sequence and its context. Its antigen is undetermined. The unexposed donors gave CD4+ T cells in 2011-2018, prior to COVID-19. CD4 enrichment then naive enrichment separated naive from memory CD4+ cells. The CDR3 is 16 amino acids. The V and J ends lost 5 bases and 1 base respectively, with 17 bases between them. Germline V gene data show CDR1 as SGHTA and CDR2 as FQGNSA. Clones were read by immunoSEQ multiplex PCR, and TCRdb kept only the in-frame ones, dropping some. The repertoire holds 50,000 to 70,000 clones, with 85% to 90% as singletons. The sample is drawn from a study of CD4 T cells in relation to SARS-CoV-2 and coronaviruses. General study results and limits: In roughly 60% of donors, memory CD4+ clonotypes crossrecognized SARS-CoV-2 and at least one common cold coronavirus spike. Memory recall responses, not primary responses primed in culture, are what the assay detects. SARS-CoV-2-driven expansion was significantly weaker in crossreactive than monoreactive clones.

Material: memory CD4+ T cells from PBMCs. This TCR derives from a human donor in good health. J is TRBJ1-1 and V is TRBV7-2; D unresolved. CDR3 sequence (DNA): TGTGCCAGCAGCCCGACCTGGAGGGTGGGGAACACTGAAGCTTTCTTT. Protein sequence: CASSPTWRVGNTEAFF.